Detailed here is one T cell receptor (beta chain). The antigen remains undetermined. The data originate from a study of human CD4 T cells and Enterobacteriaceae. In germline, CDR1 is SGHRS, CDR2 YFSETQ. The CDR3 is 14 amino acids. V lost 0 bases, J lost 2 bases, and 9 bases lay in between. The memory gate held CD4+ cells that were not CD45RA+CCR7+CD95- naive cells, over 95% pure. Healthy donors' blood was sourced from blood donation centers in Switzerland. Positive selection with CD4 and CD14 microbeads isolated CD4+ T cells and monocytes. Before sorting, cells positive for CD8, CD14, CD16, CD56, CD19 or bright CD25 were removed. Study-wide results and caveats: Broadly cross-reactive clonotypes: about 60% of the 19 ranked in the top 5%.

The protocol was immunoSEQ multiplex PCR, while the TCRdb copy is restricted to in-frame clones and leaves out a portion. The sample has some 29,000 clones, approximately 82% seen once. V gene TRBV5-1 combines with J gene TRBJ2-7, with D possibly TRBD1 on 6 matching bases. The sample comprised memory CD4+ T cells from blood. The receptor's source is a human donor in good health. The CDR3 region has the DNA TGCGCCAGCAGCTTGGTGTGGGGGCCCTACGAGCAGTACTTC. Its protein is CASSLVWGPYEQYF.